This TCR beta chain was captured by sequencing in a study of beta chain features in type 1 diabetes. Study-level information: There were 107,917,701 sorted cells examined across all samples.

This clone was seen repeatedly, ten times or more. Antigen specificity is unknown. Other DNA sequences from this sample encode an identical CDR3 as well. The germline V gene encodes CDR1 SGHDN and CDR2 FVKESK. The CDR3 sequence is 13 residues long. V gave up 3 bases and J gave up 2 bases, with 8 bases separating them. Each of the CD4+ naive, central memory, regulatory and stem cell-like memory populations was sorted via CD45RO/CCR7/CD25/CD127/CD95/CD27. Regarding the study as a whole: Here, the possible influence of HLA type (on TCRB rearrangement) remained unresolved.

Reverse transcribing all isolated RNA meant expressed TCRB transcripts were sequenced. Sequenced by immunoSEQ multiplex PCR; TCRdb stores in-frame clones only, minus some. The data show under 300,000 clones, with around 26% seen just once and approximately 4% held by the top ten. The sequence was obtained from a man younger than 45 in good health. Sequenced sample: central memory CD4+ T cells from blood. V usage is TRBV14 and J usage is TRBJ2-7, with D maybe TRBD1 (5 bases). CDR3 sequence (DNA): TGTGCCAGCAGCCAGGACACCACCTACGAGCAGTACTTC. It encodes CASSQDTTYEQYF.